Described below is a single TCR beta chain sequence and its context. Its antigen is currently not known. The record has no base qualities; no much larger clone is one base away. The immunoSEQ Assay, a bias-controlled multiplex PCR, was used to amplify TCRbeta CDR3 regions from genomic DNA. The original methods were these. The number of nucleated cells in each sample was estimated from the amplification of reference gene primers within the assay. Sequence reads were collapsed and filtered to measure the absolute abundance of every unique TCRbeta CDR3 rearrangement. For each sample, productive Simpson clonality was calculated as the square root of Simpson's diversity index over productive rearrangements. As stored in TCRdb, this immuneACCESS dataset retains in-frame rearrangements with V and J assigned. A fraction of the clones does not appear; measured against another copy, unresolved V genes explain less than half of the discrepancy, and the remainder lacks a known reason. The D gene and trimming were derived from the DNA, and the V and J assignments and clone size from that table. Here the sample has over 150,000 clones; approximately 80% occur a single time. Less than 9.5% of the sample comes from the top ten.

Each collaborating institution followed its own protocols to collect whole blood in K2EDTA tubes. For TCRbeta analysis, collaborators shipped samples in one of three forms: frozen whole blood, isolated PBMCs, or DNA extracted from either of those sample types. The data were obtained in a study of blood T cell repertoires in COVID-19 (TCRdb year 2020). Study-wide context: The collaborator samples originated in the United States, Italy and Spain and spanned the acute and convalescent phases of COVID-19. The prospective study material was composed of cDNA or gDNA derived from T cells, B-cell-depleted T cells, or PBMCs. The dataset comprised deeply sampled blood TCRbeta repertoires from subjects exposed to, actively infected with, or recovered from COVID-19. The repertoires were released in a freely available public database meant as a resource for research on the immune response to SARS-CoV-2. The samples were drawn from the first 160 participants of the ongoing ImmuneRACE study and from 1,254 subjects provided by 6 global collaborators. Nearly every sample came with metadata listing a de-identified subject ID, COVID-19 status, age in years and sex. Where HLA class I and class II types were available, the types were taken from metadata supplied by the sample provider, not from assay-based typing. General conclusions and limits of the study: How much clinical and demographic metadata was included differed by source and by participant, and the metadata was provided uncurated.

CDR1 is given as SQVTM and CDR2 as ANQGSEA, both from the germline V gene. The CDR3 holds 13 amino acids from the cysteine to the phenylalanine. Just the 39-base CDR3 DNA is kept, in frame starting at base 1. From V the trimming removes 5 bases and from J it removes 8 bases, while the gene matches leave 6 bases of the junction unaccounted for. This TCR came from a man between 60 and 70 years old with acute or convalescent COVID-19. The sample consisted of peripheral blood. This sequence uses TRBV29-1 and TRBJ1-6, with 7 junctional bases fitting TRBD1. The CDR3: CSVLDRDDSPLHF. The bases are TGCAGCGTTCTTGACAGGGACGATTCACCCCTCCACTTT.